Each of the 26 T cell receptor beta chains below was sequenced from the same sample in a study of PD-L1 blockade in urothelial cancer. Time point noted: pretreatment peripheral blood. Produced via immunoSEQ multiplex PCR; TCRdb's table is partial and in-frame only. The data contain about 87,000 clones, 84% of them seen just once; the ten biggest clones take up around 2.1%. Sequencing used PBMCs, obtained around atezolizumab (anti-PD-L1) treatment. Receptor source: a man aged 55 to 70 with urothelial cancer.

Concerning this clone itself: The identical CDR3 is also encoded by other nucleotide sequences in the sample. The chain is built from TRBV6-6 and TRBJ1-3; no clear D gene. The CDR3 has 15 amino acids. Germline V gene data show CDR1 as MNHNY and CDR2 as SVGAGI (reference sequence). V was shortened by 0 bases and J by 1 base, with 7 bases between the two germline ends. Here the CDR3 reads CASSYSPGSGNTIYF. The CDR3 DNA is TGTGCCAGCAGTTACTCGCCGGGGTCTGGAAACACCATATATTTT.

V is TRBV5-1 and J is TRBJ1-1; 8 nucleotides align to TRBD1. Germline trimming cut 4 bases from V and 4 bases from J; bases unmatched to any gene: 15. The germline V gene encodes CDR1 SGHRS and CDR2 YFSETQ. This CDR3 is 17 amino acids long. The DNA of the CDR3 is TGCGCCAGCAGCCTGACAGGGGCTGAAAGGTCGGGCACTGAAGCTTTCTTT. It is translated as CASSLTGAERSGTEAFF.

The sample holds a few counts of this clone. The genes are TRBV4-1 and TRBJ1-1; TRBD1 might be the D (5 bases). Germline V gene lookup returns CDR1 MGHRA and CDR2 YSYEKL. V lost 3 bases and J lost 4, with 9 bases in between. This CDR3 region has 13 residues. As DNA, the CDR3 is TGCGCCAGCAGCCAGAGCAGGGCCACTGAAGCTTTCTTT. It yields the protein CASSQSRATEAFF.

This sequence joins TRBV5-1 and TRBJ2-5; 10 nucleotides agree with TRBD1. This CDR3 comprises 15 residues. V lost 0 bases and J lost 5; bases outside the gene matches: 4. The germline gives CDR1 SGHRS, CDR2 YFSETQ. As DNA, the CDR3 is TGCGCCAGCAGCTTGGAGGGACAGGGGAGCGAGACCCAGTACTTC. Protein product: CASSLEGQGSETQYF.

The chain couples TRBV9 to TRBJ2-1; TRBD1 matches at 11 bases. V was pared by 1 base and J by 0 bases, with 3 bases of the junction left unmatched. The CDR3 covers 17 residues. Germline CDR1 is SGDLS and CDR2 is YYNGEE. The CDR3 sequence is CASSVRDRGSSYNEQFF. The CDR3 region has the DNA TGTGCCAGCAGCGTACGGGACAGGGGGAGCTCCTACAATGAGCAGTTCTTC.

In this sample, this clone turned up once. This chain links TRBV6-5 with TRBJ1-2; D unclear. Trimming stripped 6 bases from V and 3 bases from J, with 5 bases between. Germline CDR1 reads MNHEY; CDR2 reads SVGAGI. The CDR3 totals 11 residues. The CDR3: CASRTDYGYTF. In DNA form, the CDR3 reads TGTGCCAGCAGGACTGACTATGGCTACACCTTC.

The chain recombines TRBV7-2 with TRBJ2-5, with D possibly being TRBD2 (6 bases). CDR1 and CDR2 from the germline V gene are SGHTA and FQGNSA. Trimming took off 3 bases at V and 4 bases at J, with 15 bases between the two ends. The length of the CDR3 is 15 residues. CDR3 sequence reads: CASSLGVAGRETQYF. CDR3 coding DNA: TGTGCCAGCAGCTTGGGGGTTGCCGGGAGAGAGACCCAGTACTTC.

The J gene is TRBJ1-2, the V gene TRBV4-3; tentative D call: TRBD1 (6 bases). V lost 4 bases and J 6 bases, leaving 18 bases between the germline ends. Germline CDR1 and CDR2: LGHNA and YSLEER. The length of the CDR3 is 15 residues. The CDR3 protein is CASSPHLRTDNGYTF. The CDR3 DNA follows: TGCGCCAGCAGCCCCCACCTTAGGACAGATAATGGCTACACCTTC.

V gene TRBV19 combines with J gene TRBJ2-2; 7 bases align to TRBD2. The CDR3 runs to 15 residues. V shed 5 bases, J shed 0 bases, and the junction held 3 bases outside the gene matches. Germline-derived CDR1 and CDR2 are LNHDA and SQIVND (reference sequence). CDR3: CASSLGTTNTGELFF. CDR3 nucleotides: TGTGCCAGTAGTCTCGGGACTACGAACACCGGGGAGCTGTTTTTT.

The CDR3 reads CASSRFSGSLNEQYF. CDR3 nucleotide sequence: TGTGCCAGCAGCCGCTTTAGCGGGAGTCTAAACGAGCAGTACTTC. This chain links TRBV14 with TRBJ2-7; the match to TRBD2 covers 9 bases. V shed 4 bases and J 5 bases; nucleotides not matched to a gene: 9. The germline V gene encodes CDR1 SGHDN and CDR2 FVKESK. The CDR3 totals 15 residues.

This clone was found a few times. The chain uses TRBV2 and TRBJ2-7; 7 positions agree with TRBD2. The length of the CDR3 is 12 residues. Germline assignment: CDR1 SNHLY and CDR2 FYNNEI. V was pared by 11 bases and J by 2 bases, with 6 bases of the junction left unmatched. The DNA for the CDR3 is TGTGCCGGGGGGACTACAACCTACGAGCAGTACTTC. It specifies CAGGTTTYEQYF.

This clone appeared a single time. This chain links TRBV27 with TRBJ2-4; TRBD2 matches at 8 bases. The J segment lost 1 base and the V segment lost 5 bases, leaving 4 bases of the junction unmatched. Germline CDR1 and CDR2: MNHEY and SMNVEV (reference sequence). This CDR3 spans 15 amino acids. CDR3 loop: CASSLGGGAKNIQYF. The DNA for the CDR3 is TGTGCCAGCAGTCTAGGCGGGGGGGCCAAAAACATTCAGTACTTC.

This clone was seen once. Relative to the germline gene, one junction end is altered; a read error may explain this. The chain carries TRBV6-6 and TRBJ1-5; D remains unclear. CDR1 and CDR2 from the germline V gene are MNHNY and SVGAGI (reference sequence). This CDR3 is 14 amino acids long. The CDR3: CASGYSAGNQPQHF. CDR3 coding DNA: TGTGCCAGCGGTTACTCAGCTGGCAATCAGCCCCAGCATTTT.

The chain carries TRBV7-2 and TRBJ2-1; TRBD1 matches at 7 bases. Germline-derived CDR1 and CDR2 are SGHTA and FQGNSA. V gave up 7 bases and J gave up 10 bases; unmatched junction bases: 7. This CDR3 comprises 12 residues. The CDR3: CASTITGAEQFF. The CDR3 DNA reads TGTGCCAGCACCATAACAGGGGCGGAGCAGTTCTTC.

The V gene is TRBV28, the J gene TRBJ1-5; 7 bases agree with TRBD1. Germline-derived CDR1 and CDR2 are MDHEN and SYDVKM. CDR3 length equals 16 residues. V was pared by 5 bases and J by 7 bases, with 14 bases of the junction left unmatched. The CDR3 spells CASSKPRQGGRQPQHF. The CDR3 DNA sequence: TGTGCCAGCAGTAAACCGCGACAGGGTGGAAGGCAGCCCCAGCATTTT.

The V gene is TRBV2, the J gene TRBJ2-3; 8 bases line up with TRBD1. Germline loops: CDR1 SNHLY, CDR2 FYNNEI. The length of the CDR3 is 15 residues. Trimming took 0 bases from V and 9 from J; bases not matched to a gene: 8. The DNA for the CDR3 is TGTGCCAGCAGTGAAGCGGCCCAGGGGGCCCGGACGCAGTATTTT. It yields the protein CASSEAAQGARTQYF.

CDR3 in DNA: TGTGCCAGCAGCGTCACGGGGAATCAGCCCCAGCATTTT. Translation: CASSVTGNQPQHF. V and J are TRBV9 and TRBJ1-5; no clear D. CDR3 size: 13 residues. Germline CDR1 reads SGDLS; CDR2 reads YYNGEE. Trimming removed 2 bases from V and 4 bases from J, with 7 bases in between.

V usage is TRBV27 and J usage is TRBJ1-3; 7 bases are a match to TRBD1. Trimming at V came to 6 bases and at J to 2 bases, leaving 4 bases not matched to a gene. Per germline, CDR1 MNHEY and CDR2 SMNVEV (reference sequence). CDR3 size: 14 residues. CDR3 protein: CASRGGQTGNTIYF. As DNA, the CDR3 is TGTGCCAGCAGAGGGGGACAGACTGGAAACACCATATATTTT.

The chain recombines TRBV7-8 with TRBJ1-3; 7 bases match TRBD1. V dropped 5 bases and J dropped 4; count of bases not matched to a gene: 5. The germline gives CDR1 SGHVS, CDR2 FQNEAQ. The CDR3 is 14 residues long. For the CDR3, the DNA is TGTGCCAGCAGCGGGACAGCCCAGGGAAACACCATATATTTT. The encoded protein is CASSGTAQGNTIYF.

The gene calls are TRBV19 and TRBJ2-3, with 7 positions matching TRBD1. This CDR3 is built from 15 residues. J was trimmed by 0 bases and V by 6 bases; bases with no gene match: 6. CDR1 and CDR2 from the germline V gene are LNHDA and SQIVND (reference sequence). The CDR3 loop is CASRTGLSSTDTQYF. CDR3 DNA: TGTGCCAGTAGGACAGGGTTATCTAGCACAGATACGCAGTATTTT. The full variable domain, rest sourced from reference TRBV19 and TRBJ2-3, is DGGITQSPKYLFRKEGQNVTLSCEQNLNHDAMYWYRQDPGQGLRLIYYSQIVNDFQKGDIAEGYSVSREKKESFPLTVTSAQKNPTAFYLCASRTGLSSTDTQYFGPGTRLTVL.

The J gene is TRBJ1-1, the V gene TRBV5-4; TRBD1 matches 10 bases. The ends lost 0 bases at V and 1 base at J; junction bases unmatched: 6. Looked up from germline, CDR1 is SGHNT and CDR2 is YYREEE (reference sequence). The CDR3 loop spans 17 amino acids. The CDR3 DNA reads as TGTGCCAGCAGCTTGGCCGGGACAGGGGCCGCGAACACTGAAGCTTTCTTT. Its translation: CASSLAGTGAANTEAFF.

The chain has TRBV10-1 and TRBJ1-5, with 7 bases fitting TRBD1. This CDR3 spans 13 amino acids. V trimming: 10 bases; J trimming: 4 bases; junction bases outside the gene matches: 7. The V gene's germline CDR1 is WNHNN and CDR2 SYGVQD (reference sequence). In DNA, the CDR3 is TGCGCCACCTTCGGGACAGAAAATCAGCCCCAGCATTTT. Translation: CATFGTENQPQHF.

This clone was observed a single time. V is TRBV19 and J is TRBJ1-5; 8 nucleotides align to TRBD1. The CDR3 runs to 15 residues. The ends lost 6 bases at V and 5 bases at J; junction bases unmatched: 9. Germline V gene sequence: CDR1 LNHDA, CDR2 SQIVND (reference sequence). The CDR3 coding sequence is TGTGCCAGTAGAACAGGACAGGGTAGGGATCAGCCCCAGCATTTT. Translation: CASRTGQGRDQPQHF. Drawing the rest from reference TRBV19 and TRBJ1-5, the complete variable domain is DGGITQSPKYLFRKEGQNVTLSCEQNLNHDAMYWYRQDPGQGLRLIYYSQIVNDFQKGDIAEGYSVSREKKESFPLTVTSAQKNPTAFYLCASRTGQGRDQPQHFGDGTRLSIL.

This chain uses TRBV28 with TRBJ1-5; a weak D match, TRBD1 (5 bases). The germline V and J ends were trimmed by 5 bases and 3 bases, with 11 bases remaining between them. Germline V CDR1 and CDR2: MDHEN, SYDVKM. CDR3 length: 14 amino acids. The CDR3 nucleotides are TGTGCCAGCAGTCGACAGAACCTCAATCAGCCCCAGCATTTT. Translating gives CASSRQNLNQPQHF.

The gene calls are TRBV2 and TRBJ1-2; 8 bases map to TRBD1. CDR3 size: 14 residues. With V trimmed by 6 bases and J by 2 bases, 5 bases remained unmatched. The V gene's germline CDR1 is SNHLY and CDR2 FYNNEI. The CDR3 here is CASRAGGLNYGYTF. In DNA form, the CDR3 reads TGTGCCAGCAGGGCAGGGGGCCTCAACTATGGCTACACCTTC. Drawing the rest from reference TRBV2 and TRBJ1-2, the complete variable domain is EPEVTQTPSHQVTQMGQEVILRCVPISNHLYFYWYRQILGQKVEFLVSFYNNEISEKSEIFDDQFSVERPDGSNFTLKIRSTKLEDSAMYFCASRAGGLNYGYTFGSGTRLTVV.

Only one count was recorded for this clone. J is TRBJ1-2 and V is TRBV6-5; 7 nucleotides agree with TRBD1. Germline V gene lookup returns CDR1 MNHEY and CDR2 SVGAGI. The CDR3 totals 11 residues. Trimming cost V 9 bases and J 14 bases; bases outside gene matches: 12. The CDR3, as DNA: TGTGCCAGTAGTCTGGGACAGTTTATAACCTTC. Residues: CASSLGQFITF.